This TCR beta chain is from a study of T cells expressing NK-cell markers. Looking at the study overall: HCMV seropositivity marked most of the eight sequenced donors; one was seronegative.

With regard to this clonotype: The antigen is unknown.

Scientists made TCR beta cDNA using 5'RACE template switching with UMIs. TCRdb derives one entry per CDR3 protein from the 5' RACE reads, leaving out DNA. Its clone listing holds 350,000 to 400,000 distinct CDR3 sequences. CDR1 and CDR2 from the germline V gene are DFQATT and SNEGSKA (reference sequence). CDR3 length: 15 amino acids. The study's findings and limits: Several donors' CD3+CD56-NKG2C+ cells were dominated by the same clonotypes. Six donors had dominant NKG2C+ clonotypes that comprised about 1.0-7.5% of their CD8+ T cells.

The sequence was obtained from a woman aged 45 to 65 in good health. The chain couples TRBV20-1 to TRBJ2-3; TCRdb returns TRBD2, unconfirmable since there is no DNA. Sequenced input: blood T cells: a sorted CD56 or NKG2C T cell subset, CD4+ or CD8+ T cells, or bulk PBMC T cells (not recorded which). CDR3 amino acids: CSAQASGRHTDTQYF.